This T cell receptor (beta chain) appears in the sequencing data of a study of regulatory T cells in long-lasting Graves disease. The time point denotes: newly diagnosed GD, antithyroid drugs for less than 3 months. Preparation of the TCR library used RNA extracted from PBMCs. Study-wide results and limits: The TCR repertoire of persistent Graves' patients was less diverse than that of newly diagnosed ones. The study found persistent patients shared more public clonotypes (about 3,000) than new patients (966).

Construction of TCR beta libraries relied on iRepertoire HTBI primers and on Arm-PCR targeting CDR3 regions. MiXCR was run by TCRdb on the multiplex PCR reads, yielding one entry per CDR3 protein. This table has approximately 400,000 distinct CDR3 sequences, about 15% appearing once. This clonotype was recorded at least ten times. Its specificity is unknown. These data were also reused for a study on T cells in Graves' hyperthyroidism and ophthalmopathy. That source adds: Patients counted as stable if ophthalmopathy did not develop within 18 months.

Sequences were derived from peripheral blood mononuclear cells (PBMCs), sampled at new diagnosis, from a patient treated with antithyroid drugs. The sequence came from a woman under 40 with Graves disease.

This CDR3 is CSARKPGSGEQYF. CDR3 nucleotide sequence: TGCAGCGCCCGAAAGCCGGGATCGGGCGAGCAGTACTTC. The chain carries TRBV29-1 and TRBJ2-7, with a tentative D call TRBD2 (5 bases). Germline V lookup: CDR1 SQVTM, CDR2 ANQGSEA. The CDR3 runs 13 residues. The germline V and J ends were trimmed by 7 bases and 6 bases, with 19 bases remaining between them.